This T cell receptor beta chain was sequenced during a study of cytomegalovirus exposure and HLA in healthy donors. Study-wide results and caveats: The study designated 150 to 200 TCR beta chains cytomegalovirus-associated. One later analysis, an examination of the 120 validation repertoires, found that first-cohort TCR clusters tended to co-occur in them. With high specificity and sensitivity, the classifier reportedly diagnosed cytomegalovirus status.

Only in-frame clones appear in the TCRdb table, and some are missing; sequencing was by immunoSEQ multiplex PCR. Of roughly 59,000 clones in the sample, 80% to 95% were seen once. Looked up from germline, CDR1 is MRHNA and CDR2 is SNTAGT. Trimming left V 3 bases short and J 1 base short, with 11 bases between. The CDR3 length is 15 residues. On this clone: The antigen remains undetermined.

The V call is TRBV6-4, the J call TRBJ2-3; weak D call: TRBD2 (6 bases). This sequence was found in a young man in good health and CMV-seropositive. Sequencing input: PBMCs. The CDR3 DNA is TGTGCCAGCAGTGAGGAGGGAAGTGGCACAGATACGCAGTATTTT. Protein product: CASSEEGSGTDTQYF.